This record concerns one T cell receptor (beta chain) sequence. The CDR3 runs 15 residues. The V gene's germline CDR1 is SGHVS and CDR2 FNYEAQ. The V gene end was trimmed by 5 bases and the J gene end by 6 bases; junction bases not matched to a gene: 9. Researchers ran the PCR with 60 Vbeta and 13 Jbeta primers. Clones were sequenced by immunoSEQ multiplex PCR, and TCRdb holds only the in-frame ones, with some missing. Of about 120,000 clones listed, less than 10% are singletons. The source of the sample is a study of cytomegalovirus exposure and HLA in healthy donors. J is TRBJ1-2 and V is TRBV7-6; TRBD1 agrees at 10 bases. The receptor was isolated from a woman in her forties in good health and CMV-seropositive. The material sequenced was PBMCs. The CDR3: CASSLGDRGTDGYTF. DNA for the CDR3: TGTGCCAGCAGCCTAGGGGACAGGGGAACTGATGGCTACACCTTC.